This paragraph reports one TCR beta chain. No antigen is known for it. This sample is part of a study of OX40 agonist ivuxolimab in advanced cancers. Turning to the study itself: In three patients, partial responses were observed, one with hepatocellular carcinoma and two with cutaneous melanoma. Whole-study results and caveats: Expanded peripheral T cells had an undetermined antigen specificity.

Method: immunoSEQ multiplex PCR; TCRdb's copy keeps in-frame clones and lacks some. This table has 73,000 or so clones, 88% appearing once. The CDR3 spans 13 residues. Losses at the gene ends were 6 bases for V and 6 bases for J; bases not matched to a gene: 10. Per the germline V gene, CDR1 is SQVTM and CDR2 is ANQGSEA. The investigators sampled blood at baseline, at cycle 4 day 1, and at cycle 7 day 1. The V gene is TRBV29-1, the J gene TRBJ1-2; 7 bases match TRBD1. The clonotype was recovered from an adult with an advanced solid tumor such as melanoma, head and neck, liver or kidney cancer. Sequenced here: CD4+ or CD8+ T cells sorted from blood, sampled in a trial of the OX40 agonist ivuxolimab. The CDR3 sequence is CSVVTGVGHGYTF. The CDR3 DNA reads as TGCAGCGTGGTAACAGGGGTAGGGCATGGCTACACCTTC.